This T cell receptor (beta chain) was obtained from a study of blood T cell repertoires in COVID-19. Germline V lookup: CDR1 SEHNR, CDR2 FQNEAQ (reference sequence). V was cut by 4 bases and J by 2 bases, with 9 bases left in between. The CDR3 sequence is 13 residues long. In the source study's methods: Amplification from reference gene primers served as the basis for estimated nucleated cell counts. Measured with immunoSEQ multiplex PCR; TCRdb has only the in-frame clones, and not every one. V and J calls and clone size follow that table, whereas D and trimming were derived from the DNA. The table lists a few hundred thousand clones, more than 80% of them singletons.

Sequencing input: PBMCs or T cells enriched from blood (not recorded which). The genes are TRBV7-9 and TRBJ2-7; D possibly corresponds to TRBD1 (6 bases). This TCR derives from a woman aged 18-29 years who had recovered from COVID-19. The CDR3 loop reads CASSSRGPYEQYF. In DNA, the CDR3 is TGTGCCAGCAGCTCCAGGGGACCCTACGAGCAGTACTTC.